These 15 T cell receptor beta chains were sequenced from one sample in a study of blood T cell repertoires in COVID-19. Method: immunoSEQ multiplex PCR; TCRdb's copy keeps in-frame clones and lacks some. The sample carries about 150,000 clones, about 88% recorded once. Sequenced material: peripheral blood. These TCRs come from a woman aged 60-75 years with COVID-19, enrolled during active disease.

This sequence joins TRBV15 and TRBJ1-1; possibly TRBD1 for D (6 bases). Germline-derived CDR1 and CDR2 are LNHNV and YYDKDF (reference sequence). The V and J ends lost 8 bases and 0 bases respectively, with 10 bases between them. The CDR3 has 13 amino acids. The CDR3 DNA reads TGTGCCACCTCCGGGACAATGAACACTGAAGCTTTCTTT. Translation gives CATSGTMNTEAFF.

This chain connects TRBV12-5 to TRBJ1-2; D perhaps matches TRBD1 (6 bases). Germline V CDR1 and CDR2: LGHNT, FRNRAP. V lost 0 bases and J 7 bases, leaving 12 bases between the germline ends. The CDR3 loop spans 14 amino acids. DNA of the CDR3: TGTGCTAGTGGTTTGGTACGGGGGGGCAGTGGCTACACCTTC. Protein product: CASGLVRGGSGYTF.

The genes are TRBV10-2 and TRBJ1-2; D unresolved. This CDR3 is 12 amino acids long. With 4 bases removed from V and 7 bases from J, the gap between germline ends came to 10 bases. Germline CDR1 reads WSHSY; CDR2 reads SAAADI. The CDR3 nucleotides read TGCGCCAGCAGTGTTGGAGGATCTGGCTACACCTTC. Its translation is CASSVGGSGYTF.

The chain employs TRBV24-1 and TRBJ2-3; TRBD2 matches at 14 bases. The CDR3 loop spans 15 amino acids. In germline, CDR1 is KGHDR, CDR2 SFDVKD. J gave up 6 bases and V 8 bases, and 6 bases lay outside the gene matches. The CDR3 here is CATTGTSGGRDTQYF. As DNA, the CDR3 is TGTGCCACCACTGGGACTAGCGGGGGCAGGGATACGCAGTATTTT.

In DNA, the CDR3 is TGTGCCAGCAGTGGGCCACTAGCGGGAGGTCGCGAGCAGTACTTC. Translating gives CASSGPLAGGREQYF. The V gene is TRBV25-1, the J gene TRBJ2-7; 12 bases map to TRBD2. The germline V gene has CDR1 MGHDK and CDR2 SYGVNS. V lost 4 bases and J lost 6; bases outside the gene matches: 7. The CDR3 contains 15 residues.

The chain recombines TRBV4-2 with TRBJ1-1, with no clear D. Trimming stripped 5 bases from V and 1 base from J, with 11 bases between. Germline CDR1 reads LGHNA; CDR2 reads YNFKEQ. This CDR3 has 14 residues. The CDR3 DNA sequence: TGTGCCAGCAGCTTTGAGGAGCCGAACACTGAAGCTTTCTTT. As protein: CASSFEEPNTEAFF.

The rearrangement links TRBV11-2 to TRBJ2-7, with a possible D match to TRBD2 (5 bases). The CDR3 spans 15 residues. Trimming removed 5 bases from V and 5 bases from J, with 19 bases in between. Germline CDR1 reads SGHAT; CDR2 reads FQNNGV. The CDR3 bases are TGTGCCAGCAGCGAGGCTAAGACTATAATCGACGAGCAGTACGTC. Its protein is CASSEAKTIIDEQYV.

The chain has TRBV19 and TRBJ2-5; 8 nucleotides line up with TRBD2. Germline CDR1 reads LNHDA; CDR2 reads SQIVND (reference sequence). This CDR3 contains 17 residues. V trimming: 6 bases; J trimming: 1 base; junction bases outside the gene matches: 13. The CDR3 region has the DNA TGTGCCAGTAGCCCTGAATGGGGGCGGGGGGCCCAAGAGACCCAGTACTTC. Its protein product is CASSPEWGRGAQETQYF.

DNA of the CDR3: TGTGCCAGCAGCCCATCTAGACTAAGTTGGGGCACAGATACGCAGTATTTT. Protein product: CASSPSRLSWGTDTQYF. This chain links TRBV7-6 with TRBJ2-3; TRBD2 might be the D (5 bases). The V and J ends lost 5 bases and 1 base respectively, with 19 bases between them. The germline gives CDR1 SGHVS, CDR2 FNYEAQ. This CDR3 spans 17 amino acids. The full variable domain, its missing parts supplied by reference TRBV7-6 and TRBJ2-3, is GAGVSQSPRYKVTKRGQDVALRCDPISGHVSLYWYRQALGQGPEFLTYFNYEAQQDKSGLPNDRFSAERPEGSISTLTIQRTEQRDSAMYRCASSPSRLSWGTDTQYFGPGTRLTVL.

The CDR3 region has the DNA TGTGCCAGCAGCTTAGACGGAGGATACACAGATACGCAGTATTTT. Translation gives CASSLDGGYTDTQYF. The chain employs TRBV7-3 and TRBJ2-3; D may be TRBD2 (5 bases). The V and J ends lost 2 bases and 2 bases respectively, with 11 bases between them. CDR3 length equals 15 residues. Germline lookup yields CDR1 SGHTA and CDR2 FQGTGA.

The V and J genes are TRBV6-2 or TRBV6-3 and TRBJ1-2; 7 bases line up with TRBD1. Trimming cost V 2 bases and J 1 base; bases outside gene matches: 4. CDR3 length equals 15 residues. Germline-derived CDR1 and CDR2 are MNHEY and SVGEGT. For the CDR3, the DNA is TGTGCCAGCAGTTACAGGGGACAGAGTAACTATGGCTACACCTTC. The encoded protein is CASSYRGQSNYGYTF.

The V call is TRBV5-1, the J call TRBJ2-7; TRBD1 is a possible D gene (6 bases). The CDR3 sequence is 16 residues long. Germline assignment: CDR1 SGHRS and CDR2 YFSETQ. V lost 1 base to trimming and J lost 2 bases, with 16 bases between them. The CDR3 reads CASSLPPRTDPYEQYV. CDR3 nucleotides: TGCGCCAGCAGCTTGCCCCCTCGGACAGACCCCTACGAGCAGTACGTC.

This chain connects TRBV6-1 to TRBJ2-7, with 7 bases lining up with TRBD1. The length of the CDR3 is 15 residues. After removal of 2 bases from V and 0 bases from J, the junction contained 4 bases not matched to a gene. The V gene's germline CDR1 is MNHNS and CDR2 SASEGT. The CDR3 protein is CASSERSGGSYEQYF. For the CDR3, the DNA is TGTGCCAGCAGTGAACGATCAGGGGGCTCCTACGAGCAGTACTTC.

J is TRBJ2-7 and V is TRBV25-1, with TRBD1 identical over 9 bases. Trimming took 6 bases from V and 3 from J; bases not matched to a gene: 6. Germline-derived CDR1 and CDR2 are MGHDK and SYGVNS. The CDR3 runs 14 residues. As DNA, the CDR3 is TGTGCCAGCAGACCACTGGGACAGGGCTACGAGCAGTACTTC. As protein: CASRPLGQGYEQYF.

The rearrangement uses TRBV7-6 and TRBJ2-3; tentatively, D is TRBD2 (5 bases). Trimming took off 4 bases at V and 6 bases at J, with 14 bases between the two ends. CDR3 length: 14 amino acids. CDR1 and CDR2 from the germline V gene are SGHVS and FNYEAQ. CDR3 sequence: CASSSPLEDDTQYF. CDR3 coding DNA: TGTGCCAGCAGCTCCCCCTTGGAGGACGATACGCAGTATTTT.